One T cell receptor beta chain is described in this entry. Its binding antigen is unknown. Nothing much larger sits one base from this clone, and base qualities are not available. TCR cDNA was synthesized by 5'RACE template switching, which introduced a universal primer site and unique molecular identifiers. Priming of cDNA synthesis was performed from both the TCR alpha and TCR beta constant segments. Library amplification used two PCR steps, and the second PCR step added sample barcodes and sequencing adapters. Sequencing of libraries was done on Illumina HiSeq 2500 (2x100 bp) or NovaSeq (2x150 bp). The paper's data handling went like this. MIGEC was used to demultiplex reads and collapse the reads into UMI consensus sequences, and MiXCR was used for V(D)J alignment. Vaccine-responding clonotypes were identified with edgeR using replicate PBMC samples, with FDR below 0.01 and a log2 fold change above 5 up to day 15 being required. Each bulk clonotype received a CD4 or CD8 identity based on whether the sequenced CD4 or CD8 repertoire contained that clonotype at higher abundance. TCRdb ran its own pipeline on the public reads, namely fastp trimming at Q25 and MiXCR clone calling, and kept in-frame beta chains. Each entry merges the rows of one CDR3 protein and shows their most common DNA and genes. Clone size and V and J calls follow TCRdb, not the original study. The sample table shows a few hundred thousand distinct CDR3 sequences, and over 5% are seen once. About 15% of the sample rests with the top ten.

In the paper's terms, the treatment or condition label means: live attenuated yellow fever vaccine strain. At every blood-draw timepoint, two biological replicates of bulk PBMCs were collected. PBMCs were isolated from peripheral blood using a standard Ficoll-Paque protocol. TriZol was used to extract RNA from bulk PBMCs, from CD4 and CD8 fractions, and from dextramer-positive and dextramer-negative fractions. This sample stems from a study of T cells after yellow fever vaccination (dated by TCRdb to about 2019). With respect to the entire study: The SMART-Seq v4 Ultra Low Input RNA kit was used to prepare libraries from fractions with low cell numbers. To track T-cell clones before and after primary and booster YFV17D yellow fever vaccination, bulk TCR alpha and beta repertoires were sequenced longitudinally. Two healthy male donors, one aged 18 to 30 and one aged 30 to 40 years, made up the cohort. Bulk PBMC replicates and cell subsets were isolated from blood drawn at multiple timepoints before and after both primary and secondary immunization.

The junction shows trimming of 4 bases on V and 5 bases on J, plus 15 bases between the germline ends. Per the germline V gene (reference sequence), SGHKS is the CDR1 and YYEKEE is the CDR2. The CDR3 runs 14 residues from the cysteine to the phenylalanine. Just the 42-base CDR3 DNA is kept, in frame starting at base 1. Here is what the overall study found, with its caveats: Computational filtering was required because FACS-sorted repertoires could contain abundant contaminating clonotypes from the bulk population. A small fraction of clonotypes appeared in both the CD4 and CD8 compartments, likely as a result of convergent recombination. The secondary T-cell response was found to be weaker but faster than the primary response, with a peak reached on day 5 rather than on day 15. Because the study included only two donors, the extent to which the findings can be generalized is limited. Most clones expanded after primary vaccination (roughly 96% of CD4 and 70% to 90% of CD8) were re-detected after the booster, suggesting that broad memory maintenance occurred.

The material sequenced was PBMCs, taken 5 days after the yellow fever booster vaccination. The chain couples TRBV5-5 to TRBJ1-1, with the D gene too uncertain to name. The receptor was derived from a young man who received the YFV17D yellow fever vaccine. In nucleotides, the sequence is TGTGCCAGCAGCACCGTTGTTGGGTATACTGAAGCTTTCTTT. It codes for CASSTVVGYTEAFF.